This T cell receptor beta chain is from a study of T cell repertoires in cytomegalovirus infection. Germline loops: CDR1 SGHAT, CDR2 FQDESV (reference sequence). CDR3 size: 18 residues. Losses at the gene ends were 5 bases for V and 0 bases for J; bases not matched to a gene: 10. This clonotype has a handful of counts. The antigen remains undetermined. TCRdb fed the reads into MiXCR, producing one record per CDR3 protein. The data hold about 900,000 distinct CDR3 sequences, with about a third observed a single time. The genes are TRBV11-1 and TRBJ2-6, with 7 nucleotides matching TRBD1. The sequencing here drew on cultured CD8+ T cells from PBMCs, taken from culture after CMV antigen stimulation. The receptor comes from a human donor in good health (CMV status not recorded). Some clones in this sample may be carry-over from other donors' samples. CDR3 coding DNA: TGTGCCAGCAGCCCGGGACAGCGGCTGTACTCTGGGGCCAACGTCCTGACTTTC. It codes for CASSPGQRLYSGANVLTF. The complete variable domain, with remaining parts taken from reference TRBV11-1 and TRBJ2-6, reads EAEVAQSPRYKITEKSQAVAFWCDPISGHATLYWYRQILGQGPELLVQFQDESVVDDSQLPKDRFSAERLKGVDSTLKIQPAELGDSAMYLCASSPGQRLYSGANVLTFGAGSRLTVL.